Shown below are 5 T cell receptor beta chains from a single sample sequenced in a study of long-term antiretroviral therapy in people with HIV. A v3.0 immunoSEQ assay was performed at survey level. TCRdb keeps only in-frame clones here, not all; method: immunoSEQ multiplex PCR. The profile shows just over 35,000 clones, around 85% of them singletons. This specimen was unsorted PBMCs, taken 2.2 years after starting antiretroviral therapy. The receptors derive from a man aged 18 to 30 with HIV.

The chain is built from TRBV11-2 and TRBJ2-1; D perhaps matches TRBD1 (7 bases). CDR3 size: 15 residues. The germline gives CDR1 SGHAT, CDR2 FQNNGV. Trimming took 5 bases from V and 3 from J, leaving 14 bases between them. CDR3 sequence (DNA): TGTGCCAGCAGCGACCGCGGGACAGACTACAATGAGCAGTTCTTC. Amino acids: CASSDRGTDYNEQFF.

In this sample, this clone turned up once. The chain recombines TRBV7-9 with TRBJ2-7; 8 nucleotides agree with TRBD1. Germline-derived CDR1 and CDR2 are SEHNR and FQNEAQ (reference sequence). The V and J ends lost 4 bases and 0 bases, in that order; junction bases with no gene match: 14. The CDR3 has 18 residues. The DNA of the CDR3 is TGTGCCAGCAGCTCGGACAGGGATTTAGCGCCTAGCTCCTACGAGCAGTACTTC. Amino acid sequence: CASSSDRDLAPSSYEQYF. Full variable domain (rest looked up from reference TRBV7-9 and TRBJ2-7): DTGVSQNPRHKITKRGQNVTFRCDPISEHNRLYWYRQTLGQGPEFLTYFQNEAQLEKSRLLSDRFSAERPKGSFSTLEIQRTEQGDSAMYLCASSSDRDLAPSSYEQYFGPGTRLTVT.

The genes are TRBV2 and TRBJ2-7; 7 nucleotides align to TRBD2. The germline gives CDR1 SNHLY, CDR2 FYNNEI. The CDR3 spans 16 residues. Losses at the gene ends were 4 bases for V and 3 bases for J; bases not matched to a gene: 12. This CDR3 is CASSGFVAGENYEQYF. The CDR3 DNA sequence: TGTGCCAGCAGTGGGTTTGTTGCGGGAGAAAACTACGAGCAGTACTTC.

CDR3: CASGPARTGVYGYTF. The CDR3, as DNA: TGTGCCAGCGGACCTGCAAGGACAGGGGTTTATGGCTACACCTTC. V is TRBV27 and J is TRBJ1-2, with 9 positions matching TRBD1. The germline V gene has CDR1 MNHEY and CDR2 SMNVEV (reference sequence). J gave up 5 bases and V 8 bases, and 12 bases lay outside the gene matches. The CDR3 loop spans 15 amino acids.

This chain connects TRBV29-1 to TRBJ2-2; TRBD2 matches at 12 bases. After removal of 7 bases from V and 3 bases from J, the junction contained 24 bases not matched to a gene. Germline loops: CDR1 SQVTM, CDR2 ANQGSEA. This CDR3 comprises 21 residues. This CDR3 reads CSAQSRPTSGSPPWDTGELFF. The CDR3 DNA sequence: TGCAGCGCACAAAGTAGGCCGACTAGCGGGAGCCCCCCTTGGGACACCGGGGAGCTGTTTTTT.